Listed below are T cell receptor beta chains from one sample, sequenced in a study of shared clonotypes between healthy human individuals. TCRdb keeps only in-frame clones here, not all; method: immunoSEQ multiplex PCR. The data show roughly 1.4 million clones, roughly 98.5% seen once. The sequenced material came from naive CD4+ T cells sorted from blood. These receptors all come from a man aged 25 to 40 in good health. Each CDR3 is given with its conserved first and last residue. The D gene is left open where the match is weak. For some rows the clone size is stated as once, few or many, or as a class when expanded; others skip it.

V gene	D gene	clone size	J gene	CDR3 DNA	CDR3 protein
TRBV2	.	.	TRBJ1-1	TGTGCCAGCAGTCAGGTATCGAAAAACACTGAAGCTTTCTTT	CASSQVSKNTEAFF
TRBV18	.	.	TRBJ2-5	TGTGCCAGCTCAGCGACCAGGGGCCAAGAGACCCAGTACTTC	CASSATRGQETQYF
TRBV7-9	.	.	TRBJ2-5	TGTGCCAGCAGCTATTTATGGACTACTCAAGAGACCCAGTACTTC	CASSYLWTTQETQYF
TRBV28	.	.	TRBJ2-7	TGTGCCAGCAGCCGGGGCAGGGTATACGAGCAGTACTTC	CASSRGRVYEQYF
TRBV6-5	.	.	TRBJ1-5	TGTGCCAGCAGTTATCAGAGAAATCAGCCCCAGCATTTT	CASSYQRNQPQHF
TRBV7-2	TRBD1	.	TRBJ1-2	TGTGCCAGCAGCTTAGTGACAGGGAAAGGTGGTGGCTACACCTTC	CASSLVTGKGGGYTF
TRBV18	TRBD2	.	TRBJ2-3	TGTGCCAGCTCACGGAACCTTCCGGGACTAGCGGAAGCAGATACGCAGTATTTT	CASSRNLPGLAEADTQYF
TRBV28	.	.	TRBJ2-5	TGTGCCAGCAGTAAGGGGGGTCGCTCAGAGACCCAGTACTTC	CASSKGGRSETQYF
TRBV30	.	.	TRBJ2-7	TGTGCCTGGAGTGTACAATACGAGCAGTACTTC	CAWSVQYEQYF
TRBV29-1	.	.	TRBJ2-3	TGCAGCGTTGGACTCTTCACAGATACGCAGTATTTT	CSVGLFTDTQYF
TRBV7-9	.	.	TRBJ1-5	TGTGCCAGCAGCTTAGCCAGGGACAATCAGCCCCAGCATTTT	CASSLARDNQPQHF
TRBV13	TRBD2	.	TRBJ2-1	TGTGCCAGCAGCGCGACTAGCGGGAGACCCTCCTACAATGAGCAGTTCTTC	CASSATSGRPSYNEQFF
TRBV27	TRBD2	.	TRBJ2-1	TGTGCCAGCAGTCTCCCGGGACTAGCGCACAATGAGCAGTTCTTC	CASSLPGLAHNEQFF
TRBV28	TRBD2	.	TRBJ2-1	TGTGCCAGCAGTTTAGGGGCTAGCGGGAACCATTACAATGAGCAGTTCTTC	CASSLGASGNHYNEQFF
TRBV5-6	TRBD1	.	TRBJ2-7	TGTGCCAGCAGCCTAAGGGCGACAGGGCGTCAAATACTCGAGCAGTACTTC	CASSLRATGRQILEQYF
TRBV14	.	.	TRBJ1-2	TGTGCCAGCAGCCAGTGGTCTAACTATGGCTACACCTTC	CASSQWSNYGYTF
TRBV7-9	TRBD2	.	TRBJ2-1	TGTGCCAGCAGCCCTCTCGGACTAGCTAGCTACAATGAGCAGTTCTTC	CASSPLGLASYNEQFF
TRBV9	TRBD1	.	TRBJ2-7	TGTGCCAGCAGCGTAGCCACCGGACAGGGTTCCTACGAGCAGTACTTC	CASSVATGQGSYEQYF
TRBV5-1	.	.	TRBJ2-3	TGCGCCAGCAGCAGGACTGCATTCACAGATACGCAGTATTTT	CASSRTAFTDTQYF
TRBV7-9	.	.	TRBJ1-5	TGTGCCAGCAGCTTAGGCAGAGCAGACAATCAGCCCCAGCATTTT	CASSLGRADNQPQHF
TRBV6-1	.	.	TRBJ1-1	TGTGCCAGCAGTGAAGGCGCCCTCCTAGGGATGAACACTGAAGCTTTCTTT	CASSEGALLGMNTEAFF
TRBV5-1	.	.	TRBJ1-5	TGCGCCAGCAGCTTGGAGGGATTAGGGCCCCAGCATTTT	CASSLEGLGPQHF
TRBV7-9	TRBD1	.	TRBJ2-7	TGTGCCAGCAGCAGCCGGGACAGGGGATTCGAGCAGTACTTC	CASSSRDRGFEQYF
TRBV19	.	.	TRBJ2-5	TGTGCCAGTAGTAGGCCGGGACGTAGGGAGACCCAGTACTTC	CASSRPGRRETQYF
TRBV7-9	.	.	TRBJ2-7	TGTGCCAGCAGCCTTCTAACGGGCGAGCAGTACTTC	CASSLLTGEQYF
TRBV7-3	.	.	TRBJ2-5	TGTGCCAGCAGCCCCGGAGCAGGGACCCAGTACTTC	CASSPGAGTQYF
TRBV7-8	.	.	TRBJ2-2	TGTGCCAGCAGCTTAGGTCGACAGGTGAACACCGGGGAGCTGTTTTTT	CASSLGRQVNTGELFF
TRBV28	.	.	TRBJ2-1	TGTGCCAGCAGTCCGGGCGACCGCTCCTACAATGAGCAGTTCTTC	CASSPGDRSYNEQFF
TRBV5-1	TRBD1	.	TRBJ2-5	TGCGCCAGCAGCACCGGGACAGGAGAGACCCAGTACTTC	CASSTGTGETQYF
TRBV7-8	TRBD2	.	TRBJ2-1	TGTGCCAGCAGCTCTAGTAGCGGGTACAATGAGCAGTTCTTC	CASSSSSGYNEQFF
TRBV29-1	TRBD1	.	TRBJ1-2	TGCAGCGTCCGGACAGGCTATGGCTACACCTTC	CSVRTGYGYTF
TRBV5-5	.	.	TRBJ2-3	TGTGCCAGCAGCCGGGATCGCACAGATACGCAGTATTTT	CASSRDRTDTQYF
TRBV5-1	.	.	TRBJ2-7	TGCGCCAGCAGCCACGGAGGCAGGGGATTGTTCGAGCAGTACTTC	CASSHGGRGLFEQYF
TRBV7-2	.	.	TRBJ2-7	TGTGCCAGCAGCTTAAGGGGGAGGCCCCCCTACGAGCAGTACTTC	CASSLRGRPPYEQYF
TRBV9	.	.	TRBJ2-7	TGTGCCAGCAGCGTAGAGGGTAACTCTCCCTACGAGCAGTACTTC	CASSVEGNSPYEQYF
TRBV4-3	.	once	TRBJ1-6	TGCGCCAGCAGCCAAGATGAGGGCCGTGGATCACCCCTCCACTTT	CASSQDEGRGSPLHF
TRBV18	.	.	TRBJ2-6	TGTGCCAGCTCAGACCACGAGGACATTCAAAGTCGGGCCAACGTCCTGACTTTC	CASSDHEDIQSRANVLTF
TRBV1	.	.	TRBJ2-1	TGCACCAGCAGCCCCAAGGAGGGACCCGGGACCGGAAATGAGCAGTTCTTC	CTSSPKEGPGTGNEQFF
TRBV7-6	TRBD1	.	TRBJ2-2	TGTGCCAGCAGCCTGGGGACAGGGGGTAAACCGAACACCGGGGAGCTGTTTTTT	CASSLGTGGKPNTGELFF
TRBV13	.	.	TRBJ1-4	TGTGCCAGCAGCTTATCCCCCCGGGGGCCGGGGGAAAAACTGTTTTTT	CASSLSPRGPGEKLFF
TRBV19	.	.	TRBJ1-3	TGTGCCAGTCGACCCTCCTCTGGAAACACCATATATTTT	CASRPSSGNTIYF
TRBV19	TRBD2	.	TRBJ2-2	TGTGCCAGTAGTATTATCGCCCTTCCAGCGGGGATCGGCGGGGAGCTGTTTTTT	CASSIIALPAGIGGELFF
TRBV10-3	TRBD2	.	TRBJ2-1	TGTGGAAGTGGACTAGGTGGGTCCTACAATGAGCAGTTCTTC	CGSGLGGSYNEQFF
TRBV9	.	.	TRBJ2-2	TGTGCCAGCAGCGTAGCCCTAGCGAGTACCGGGGAGCTGTTTTTT	CASSVALASTGELFF
TRBV28	.	.	TRBJ2-3	TGTGCCAGCAGTCTACAGGGTAGTGCGGATACGCAGTATTTT	CASSLQGSADTQYF